This T cell receptor (beta chain) was identified during a study of T cells in severe cutaneous drug reactions. About the study: Patients came from Taiwan, Thailand and a European registry, 2011 to 2018. The culprit drug was assigned by the Naranjo and ALDEN algorithms.

About this clonotype: Its target is not known.

Bulk and single-cell libraries used iRepertoire multiplex PCR with TCR subtype-specific primers. For each CDR3 protein, TCRdb gives one entry from its re-call of the multiplex PCR reads, without DNA. The specimen's table records about 9,600 distinct CDR3 sequences. The patients sequenced had a carbamazepine-induced Stevens-Johnson syndrome or toxic epidermal necrolysis reaction. The CDR3 is made up of 13 amino acids. Looked up from germline, CDR1 is SQVTM and CDR2 is ANQGSEA. Study-level results: One public TCRbeta CDR3 appeared in all seven blister samples, averaging approximately 14%.

V is TRBV29-1 and J is TRBJ2-3; TCRdb gives TRBD2 as the D gene, but with no DNA this cannot be confirmed. The sequence came from a human donor with Stevens-Johnson syndrome, a severe cutaneous drug reaction. Sequenced material: cells from a skin blister. This chain's CDR3 is CSVEGGTADTQYF.